Following are 4 T cell receptor beta chains from one sample sequenced in a study of regulatory T cells in long-lasting Graves disease. Regarding time point: newly diagnosed GD, antithyroid drugs for less than 3 months. The TCR library was made from RNA that had been extracted from PBMCs in TRIzol. With iRepertoire HTBI primers and Arm-PCR of CDR3 regions, TCR beta libraries were built. Via MiXCR, TCRdb re-called the multiplex PCR reads, giving one row per CDR3 protein. This sample carries approximately 540,000 distinct CDR3 sequences, around 12% of them seen once, and the ten largest clones take about 8.3%. This sample was also put to use in a study of T cells in Graves' hyperthyroidism and ophthalmopathy.

Material: peripheral blood mononuclear cells (PBMCs), obtained at new diagnosis, from a patient treated with antithyroid drugs. The receptors shown here come from a woman in her twenties or thirties with Graves disease.

A few counts support this clonotype. The rearrangement uses TRBV11-2 and TRBJ2-7; D uncertain. V gave up 7 bases and J gave up 6 bases, with 13 bases separating them. Germline V CDR1 and CDR2: SGHAT, FQNNGV. The CDR3 has 12 amino acids. The CDR3 DNA sequence: TGTGCCAGCAAGGACGGATTTGGCGAGCAGTACTTC. Its protein is CASKDGFGEQYF.

This clonotype was detected ten times or more. V gene TRBV15 combines with J gene TRBJ2-3; D ambiguous. V dropped 1 base and J dropped 5 bases, with 13 bases sitting between them. Germline loops: CDR1 LNHNV, CDR2 YYDKDF (reference sequence). CDR3 size: 15 residues. As DNA, the CDR3 is TGTGCCACCAGCAGAGTAGGCCCGCTCGGAGATACGCAGTATTTT. Translated, it gives CATSRVGPLGDTQYF.

This clonotype was found many times. The chain links TRBV11-2 to TRBJ1-2, with 9 bases matching TRBD1. The CDR3 totals 14 residues. The V gene end was trimmed by 3 bases and the J gene end by 1 base; junction bases not matched to a gene: 0. The germline CDR1 and CDR2 sequences are SGHAT and FQNNGV. The CDR3 spells CASSLDRGNYGYTF. The CDR3 DNA reads as TGTGCCAGCAGCTTGGACAGGGGTAACTATGGCTACACCTTC.

This rearrangement joins TRBV6-5 to TRBJ1-6; unclear D gene. The germline V gene encodes CDR1 MNHEY and CDR2 SVGAGI. V lost 0 bases, J lost 9 bases, and 12 bases lay in between. CDR3 length equals 15 residues. The CDR3 loop is CASSYSRGGGSPLHF. The CDR3 DNA reads as TGTGCCAGCAGTTACTCGAGAGGAGGAGGTTCACCCCTCCACTTT.